The 17 T cell receptor beta chains in this list originate from one sample, sequenced in a study of blood T cell repertoires in COVID-19. The repertoire was sequenced with immunoSEQ multiplex PCR; TCRdb's copy has only in-frame clones and lacks some. Among 250,000 or so clones listed, about four fifths were seen once. The source material was PBMCs or T cells enriched from blood (not recorded which). These receptors were collected from a woman aged 40 to 49 who had been exposed to COVID-19.

J is TRBJ1-6 and V is TRBV5-1; 7 bases match TRBD1. The CDR3 is 15 residues long. CDR1 SGHRS and CDR2 YFSETQ come from the germline V gene. Trimming cost V 5 bases and J 9 bases; bases outside gene matches: 11. The CDR3 here is CASSLAGGTSSPLHF. The CDR3 DNA reads as TGCGCCAGCAGTCTGGCAGGGGGTACCAGTTCACCCCTCCACTTT.

The chain couples TRBV3-1 (or the pseudogene TRBV3-2) to TRBJ1-2; a weak D match, TRBD1 (5 bases). Germline V CDR1 and CDR2: LGHDT, YNNKEL (reference sequence). The CDR3 contains 14 residues. Trimming removed 0 bases at V and 3 bases at J, with 8 bases between. This chain's CDR3 is CASSQDPRDYGYTF. The CDR3 coding sequence is TGTGCCAGCAGCCAAGATCCCAGGGACTATGGCTACACCTTC.

The chain employs TRBV19 and TRBJ2-1; possible D gene TRBD1, 6 bases. This CDR3 spans 14 amino acids. The V end was cut by 5 bases, the J end by 6 bases, with 14 bases between. Germline V gives CDR1 LNHDA, CDR2 SQIVND (reference sequence). CDR3 loop: CASSFNRVGNEQFF. The CDR3 DNA sequence: TGTGCCAGTAGTTTCAACAGGGTAGGCAATGAGCAGTTCTTC.

The chain joins TRBV6-2 or TRBV6-3 to TRBJ1-2, with 7 bases matching TRBD1. The ends lost 5 bases at V and 3 bases at J; junction bases unmatched: 9. CDR1 and CDR2 from the germline V gene are MNHEY and SVGEGT. CDR3 size: 15 residues. CDR3 sequence reads: CASSVDRWGYYGYTF. In nucleotides, the CDR3 is TGTGCCAGCAGTGTGGACAGGTGGGGATACTATGGCTACACCTTC.

The rearrangement links TRBV4-3 to TRBJ2-7; D gene ambiguous. The V end lost 1 base, the J end lost 0 bases, and 13 bases lay between the germline ends. The CDR3 covers 16 residues. The V gene's germline CDR1 is LGHNA and CDR2 YSLEER. CDR3 DNA: TGCGCCAGCAGCCAAGGTGTGATAGGAGCCTCCTACGAGCAGTACTTC. Translating gives CASSQGVIGASYEQYF.

The chain carries TRBV3-1 (or the pseudogene TRBV3-2) and TRBJ2-1, with 8 positions matching TRBD1. This CDR3 contains 13 residues. The V segment lost 0 bases and the J segment 16 bases; nucleotides outside the gene matches: 8. Germline assignment: CDR1 LGHDT and CDR2 YNNKEL (reference sequence). CDR3 DNA sequence: TGTGCCAGCAGCCAAGATACCGGACAGGGTCGATTCTTC. As protein: CASSQDTGQGRFF.

V usage is TRBV11-3 and J usage is TRBJ2-2; D gene unclear. The V gene lost 4 bases and the J gene lost 0 bases, with 6 bases spanning the gap. From germline, CDR1 is SGHNT and CDR2 YENEEA. This CDR3 comprises 14 residues. The CDR3 DNA reads TGTGCCAGCAGCTCCGGAGCGAACACCGGGGAGCTGTTTTTT. Amino acids: CASSSGANTGELFF.

The chain recombines TRBV27 with TRBJ1-5; D unresolved. The CDR3 extends over 16 amino acids. Germline-derived CDR1 and CDR2 are MNHEY and SMNVEV (reference sequence). Deletions cut 3 bases from V and 0 bases from J, with 12 bases between. CDR3 residues: CASSFSAGLSNQPQHF. The DNA of the CDR3 is TGTGCCAGCAGTTTCTCAGCAGGTCTTAGCAATCAGCCCCAGCATTTT.

The chain carries TRBV19 and TRBJ1-5, with D possibly TRBD1 on 6 matching bases. V was clipped by 5 bases and J by 5 bases, with 13 bases between them. There are 14 residues in the CDR3. Germline assignment: CDR1 LNHDA and CDR2 SQIVND (reference sequence). The CDR3 protein is CASSLQGPYQPQHF. Written as DNA, the CDR3 is TGTGCCAGTAGTCTACAGGGTCCCTATCAGCCCCAGCATTTT.

V is TRBV27 and J is TRBJ1-5, with D possibly matching TRBD1 (5 bases). This CDR3 has 15 residues. Germline V gene lookup returns CDR1 MNHEY and CDR2 SMNVEV (reference sequence). Trimming stripped 3 bases from V and 0 bases from J, with 9 bases between. The chain's CDR3 is CASSFGGDSNQPQHF. CDR3 in DNA: TGTGCCAGCAGTTTTGGGGGGGATAGCAATCAGCCCCAGCATTTT.

The chain links TRBV6-5 to TRBJ2-1; D may be TRBD2 (5 bases). Germline assignment: CDR1 MNHEY and CDR2 SVGAGI. This CDR3 region has 15 residues. Trimming took off 5 bases at V and 6 bases at J, with 17 bases between the two ends. In DNA, the CDR3 is TGTGCCAGCAGTACTAGGACTGCTGGGGTCAATGAGCAGTTCTTC. Translated: CASSTRTAGVNEQFF.

The chain has TRBV14 and TRBJ1-1, with D tentatively TRBD1 (6 bases). The germline V gene encodes CDR1 SGHDN and CDR2 FVKESK. This CDR3 is 12 amino acids long. V dropped 5 bases and J dropped 9 bases, with 13 bases sitting between them. Here the CDR3 reads CASSFGQLKAFF. CDR3 DNA: TGTGCCAGCAGCTTCGGACAGCTGAAAGCTTTCTTT.

This clone was seen a single time. V usage is TRBV6-2 or TRBV6-3 and J usage is TRBJ2-7, with D possibly being TRBD1 (5 bases). This CDR3 contains 15 residues. Germline CDR1 reads MNHEY; CDR2 reads SVGEGT. Trimming pared 4 bases from V and 2 bases from J, leaving 15 bases between. Here the CDR3 reads CASSLNADSTYEQYF. CDR3 nucleotide sequence: TGTGCCAGCAGTTTAAACGCTGACAGCACCTACGAGCAGTACTTC.

This clone was seen just once. CDR3 sequence reads: CASNTGVWSPLHF. The CDR3 DNA is TGTGCCAGCAACACAGGGGTTTGGTCACCCCTCCACTTT. The chain is built from TRBV12-3 or TRBV12-4 and TRBJ1-6, with TRBD1 identical over 7 bases. This CDR3 has 13 residues. The V segment lost 7 bases and the J segment 10 bases; nucleotides outside the gene matches: 7.

This clone was recorded once. The rearrangement joins TRBV5-4 to TRBJ1-2, with 7 bases fitting TRBD1. Germline V gene data show CDR1 as SGHNT and CDR2 as YYREEE (reference sequence). This CDR3 spans 13 amino acids. V was clipped by 4 bases and J by 4 bases; unmatched bases: 4. CDR3 bases: TGTGCCAGCAGCGTACAGGGGACCTATGGCTACACCTTC. Residues: CASSVQGTYGYTF. Filled out from reference TRBV5-4 and TRBJ1-2, the complete variable domain reads ETGVTQSPTHLIKTRGQQVTLRCSSQSGHNTVSWYQQALGQGPQFIFQYYREEENGRGNFPPRFSGLQFPNYSSELNVNALELDDSALYLCASSVQGTYGYTFGSGTRLTVV.

The chain carries TRBV3-1 (or the pseudogene TRBV3-2) and TRBJ2-2; D ambiguous. From germline, CDR1 is LGHDT and CDR2 YNNKEL (reference sequence). This CDR3 region has 17 residues. Trimming shortened V by 6 bases and J by 3 bases, and 20 bases separated the two germline ends. The CDR3 protein is CASRHNSDQYYTGELFF. The CDR3 nucleotides are TGTGCCAGCAGACATAACAGTGACCAATATTACACCGGGGAGCTGTTTTTT.

This sequence joins TRBV5-4 and TRBJ1-6, with D possibly TRBD1 on 6 matching bases. Germline V gene lookup returns CDR1 SGHNT and CDR2 YYREEE (reference sequence). The CDR3 contains 13 residues. The V end lost 5 bases, the J end lost 8 bases, and 11 bases lay between the germline ends. The CDR3 loop is CASRRQVDSPLHF. CDR3 DNA sequence: TGTGCCAGCAGAAGACAGGTGGATTCACCCCTCCACTTT. Full variable domain (outside the CDR3, taken from reference TRBV5-4 and TRBJ1-6): ETGVTQSPTHLIKTRGQQVTLRCSSQSGHNTVSWYQQALGQGPQFIFQYYREEENGRGNFPPRFSGLQFPNYSSELNVNALELDDSALYLCASRRQVDSPLHFGNGTRLTVT.